This T cell receptor beta chain was sequenced in a study of T-cell reconstitution after alpha-beta-depleted transplantation in children. A library of TCRbeta sequences, prepared with unique molecular identifiers, was generated. MiXCR, applied by TCRdb to the PCR reads, yields one record per CDR3 protein. The sample lists 100,000 to 120,000 distinct CDR3 sequences; 10% were seen once. There are many counts of this clonotype. Sequenced here: PBMCs from the stem cell graft donor, sampled from the stem cell graft. This clonotype was sampled from a human donor who donated a stem cell graft to a child with acute lymphoblastic leukemia.

The CDR3 sequence is CASKSPQGARETQYF. In DNA form, the CDR3 reads TGCGCCAGCAAATCCCCACAGGGGGCCCGGGAGACCCAGTACTTC. The chain carries TRBV5-1 and TRBJ2-5; the match to TRBD1 covers 9 bases. J gave up 5 bases and V 6 bases, and 11 bases lay outside the gene matches. The CDR3 is 15 amino acids. Germline assignment: CDR1 SGHRS and CDR2 YFSETQ.